The rows below give T cell receptor beta chains drawn from one sample of a study of beta chain features in type 1 diabetes. Clones were read by immunoSEQ multiplex PCR, and TCRdb kept only the in-frame ones, dropping some. The data hold 970,000 or so clones, with roughly 16% observed a single time. Sequenced sample: naive CD4+ T cells from blood. The source of these receptors is a woman under 30 in good health. The CDR3 runs from the conserved cysteine through the conserved F or W. The order of the fields is D gene, V gene, clone size, J gene, CDR3 DNA, CDR3 protein. A D gene is named only where the DNA matches it firmly. Some rows mark clone size as missing; the rest say once, few, many or name a class of expanded clone.

TRBD2	TRBV4-3	few	TRBJ2-3	TGCGCCAGCAGCCAATCAGCGGGAGCCGGGGCAGATACGCAGTATTTT	CASSQSAGAGADTQYF
.	TRBV18	.	TRBJ2-3	TGTGCCAGCTCACTGGGATCCACAGATACGCAGTATTTT	CASSLGSTDTQYF
.	TRBV5-6	few	TRBJ1-1	TGTGCCAGCAGCCCGGGCCCGGGGACTGAAGCTTTCTTT	CASSPGPGTEAFF
.	TRBV11-2	few	TRBJ2-7	TGTGCCAGCAGCCCGACCTGGCGGCAGAGCTCCTACGAGCAGTACTTC	CASSPTWRQSSYEQYF
.	TRBV5-4	few	TRBJ2-1	TGTGCCAGCAGCTTGGCCTTTCACAATGAGCAGTTCTTC	CASSLAFHNEQFF
.	TRBV6-1	few	TRBJ2-7	TGTGCCAGCAGCCCCGGTAGGGGTTACCACGAGCAGTACTTC	CASSPGRGYHEQYF
.	TRBV4-3	few	TRBJ1-1	TGCGCCAGCAGCCAAGACCCCTGGATGAACACTGAAGCTTTCTTT	CASSQDPWMNTEAFF
.	TRBV20-1	.	TRBJ2-7	TGCAGTGCTAGTATGGCCGAGCAGTACTTC	CSASMAEQYF
.	TRBV28	.	TRBJ2-5	TGTGCCAGCAGTACCACTATTGAGACCCAGTACTTC	CASSTTIETQYF
.	TRBV27	.	TRBJ2-7	TGTGCCAGCAGTTTGGCCGGGAGCTACGAGCAGTACTTC	CASSLAGSYEQYF
.	TRBV25-1	.	TRBJ1-3	TGTGCCAGCAGCTCCCCGGGCTCTGGAAACACCATATATTTT	CASSSPGSGNTIYF
.	TRBV7-2	few	TRBJ2-3	TGTGCCAGCAGCCCCAGAGTCCCAGATACGCAGTATTTT	CASSPRVPDTQYF
.	TRBV29-1	.	TRBJ2-4	TGCAGCGTGGGTTGGTGGCAGGGGAAAAACATTCAGTACTTC	CSVGWWQGKNIQYF
TRBD1	TRBV19	few	TRBJ2-2	TGTGCCAGTAAGGACAGGGAGAACACCGGGGAGCTGTTTTTT	CASKDRENTGELFF
TRBD1	TRBV5-4	.	TRBJ1-4	TGTGCCAGCAGCTATATCGGACAGGGGGCCGGTAATGAAAAACTGTTTTTT	CASSYIGQGAGNEKLFF
TRBD1	TRBV4-1	few	TRBJ1-1	TGCGCCAGCAGCCAAGTTTTCCGGGACAGGGTGAACACTGAAGCTTTCTTT	CASSQVFRDRVNTEAFF
TRBD2	TRBV28	.	TRBJ2-1	TGTGCCAGCAGTGTTAGCGGGAAGGGTTCCTACAATGAGCAGTTCTTC	CASSVSGKGSYNEQFF
.	TRBV7-2	.	TRBJ2-3	TGTGCCAGCAGCCCCCGCAGCGTAGTAGATACGCAGTATTTT	CASSPRSVVDTQYF